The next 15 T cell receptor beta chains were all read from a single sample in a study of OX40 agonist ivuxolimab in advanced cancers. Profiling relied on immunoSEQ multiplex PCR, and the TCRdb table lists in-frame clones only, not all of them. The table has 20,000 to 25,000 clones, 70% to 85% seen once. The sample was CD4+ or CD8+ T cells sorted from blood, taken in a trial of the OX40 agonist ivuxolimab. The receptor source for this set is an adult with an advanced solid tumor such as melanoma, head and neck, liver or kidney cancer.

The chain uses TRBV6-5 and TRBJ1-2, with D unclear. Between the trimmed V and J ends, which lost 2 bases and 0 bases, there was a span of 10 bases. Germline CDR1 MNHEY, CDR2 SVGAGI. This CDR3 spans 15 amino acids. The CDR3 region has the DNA TGTGCCAGCAGTTACGGCGGGGTTACTAACTATGGCTACACCTTC. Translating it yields CASSYGGVTNYGYTF.

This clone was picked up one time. In DNA form, the CDR3 reads TGTGCCAGCAGCCCCATGAGGGGGCAAGGCTACACCTTC. It yields the protein CASSPMRGQGYTF. The chain employs TRBV7-3 and TRBJ1-2; the match to TRBD1 covers 7 bases. CDR3 length: 13 residues. CDR1 and CDR2 (germline): SGHTA, FQGTGA. Trimming took 5 bases from V and 8 from J; bases not matched to a gene: 8.

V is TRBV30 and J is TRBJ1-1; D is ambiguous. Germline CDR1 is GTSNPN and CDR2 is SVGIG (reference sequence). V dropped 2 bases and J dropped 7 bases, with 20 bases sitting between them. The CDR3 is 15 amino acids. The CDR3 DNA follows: TGTGCCTGGAGTCCCCTACGTTTCCAGGTGATTGAAGCTTTCTTT. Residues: CAWSPLRFQVIEAFF.

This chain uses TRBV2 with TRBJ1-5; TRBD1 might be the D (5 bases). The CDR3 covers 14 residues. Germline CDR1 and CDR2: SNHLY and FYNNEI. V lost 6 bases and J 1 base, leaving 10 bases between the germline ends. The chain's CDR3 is CASSRDGSNQPQHF. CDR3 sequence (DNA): TGTGCCAGCAGCAGGGATGGGAGCAATCAGCCCCAGCATTTT. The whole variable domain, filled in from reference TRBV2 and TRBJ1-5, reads EPEVTQTPSHQVTQMGQEVILRCVPISNHLYFYWYRQILGQKVEFLVSFYNNEISEKSEIFDDQFSVERPDGSNFTLKIRSTKLEDSAMYFCASSRDGSNQPQHFGDGTRLSIL.

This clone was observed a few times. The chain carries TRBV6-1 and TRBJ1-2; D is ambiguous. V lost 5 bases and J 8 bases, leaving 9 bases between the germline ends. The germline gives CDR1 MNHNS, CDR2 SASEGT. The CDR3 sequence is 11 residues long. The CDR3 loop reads CASSLAGGYTF. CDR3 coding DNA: TGTGCCAGCAGTCTAGCTGGGGGCTACACCTTC.

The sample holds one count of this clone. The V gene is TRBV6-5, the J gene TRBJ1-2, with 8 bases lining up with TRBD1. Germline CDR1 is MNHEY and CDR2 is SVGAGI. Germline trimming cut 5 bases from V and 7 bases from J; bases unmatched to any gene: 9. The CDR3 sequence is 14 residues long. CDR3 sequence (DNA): TGTGCCAGCAGTCCCCGGACAGGGATTATTGGCTACACCTTC. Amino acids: CASSPRTGIIGYTF.

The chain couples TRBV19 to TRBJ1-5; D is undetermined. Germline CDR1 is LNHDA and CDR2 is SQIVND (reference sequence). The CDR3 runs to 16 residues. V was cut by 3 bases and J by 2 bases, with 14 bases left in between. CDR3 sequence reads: CASSIDGYSGNQPQHF. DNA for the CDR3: TGTGCCAGTAGTATCGACGGATACAGTGGCAATCAGCCCCAGCATTTT.

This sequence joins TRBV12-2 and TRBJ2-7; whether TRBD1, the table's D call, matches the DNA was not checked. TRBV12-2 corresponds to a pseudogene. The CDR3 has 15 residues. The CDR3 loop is CASRLWDSFSYEQYF. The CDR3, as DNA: TGTGCAAGTCGCTTATGGGACAGTTTCTCCTACGAGCAGTACTTC.

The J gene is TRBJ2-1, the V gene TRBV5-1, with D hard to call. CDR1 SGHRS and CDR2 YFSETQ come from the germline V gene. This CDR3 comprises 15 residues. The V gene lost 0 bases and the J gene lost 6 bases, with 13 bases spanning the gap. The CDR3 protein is CASSLAEERLNEQFF. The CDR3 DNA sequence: TGCGCCAGCAGCTTGGCCGAGGAACGCCTCAATGAGCAGTTCTTC.

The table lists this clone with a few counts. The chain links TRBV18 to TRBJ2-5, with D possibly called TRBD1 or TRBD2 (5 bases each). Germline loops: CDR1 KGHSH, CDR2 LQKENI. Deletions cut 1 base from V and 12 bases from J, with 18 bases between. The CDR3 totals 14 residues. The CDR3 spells CASSPLPAEGLEYF. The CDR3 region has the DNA TGTGCCAGCTCACCACTACCAGCAGAGGGGTTGGAGTACTTC.

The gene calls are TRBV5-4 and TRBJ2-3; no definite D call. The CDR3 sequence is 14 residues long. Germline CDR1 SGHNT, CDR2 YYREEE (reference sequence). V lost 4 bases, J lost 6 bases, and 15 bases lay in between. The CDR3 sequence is CASSPDGPRDTQYF. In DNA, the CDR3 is TGTGCCAGCAGCCCAGATGGACCTCGGGATACGCAGTATTTT.

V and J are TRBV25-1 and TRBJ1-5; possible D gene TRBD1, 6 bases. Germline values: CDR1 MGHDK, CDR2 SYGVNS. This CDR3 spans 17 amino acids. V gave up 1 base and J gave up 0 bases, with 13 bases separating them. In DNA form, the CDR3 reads TGTGCCAGCAGTGAATCGAGGACGACAGGTAGCAATCAGCCCCAGCATTTT. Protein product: CASSESRTTGSNQPQHF.

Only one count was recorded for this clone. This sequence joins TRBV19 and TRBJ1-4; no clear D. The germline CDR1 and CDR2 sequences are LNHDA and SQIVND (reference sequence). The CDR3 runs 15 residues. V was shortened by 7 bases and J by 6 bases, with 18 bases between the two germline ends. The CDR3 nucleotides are TGTGCCAGTACCCTTGTCCCAAGTAGAGATGAAAAACTGTTTTTT. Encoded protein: CASTLVPSRDEKLFF.

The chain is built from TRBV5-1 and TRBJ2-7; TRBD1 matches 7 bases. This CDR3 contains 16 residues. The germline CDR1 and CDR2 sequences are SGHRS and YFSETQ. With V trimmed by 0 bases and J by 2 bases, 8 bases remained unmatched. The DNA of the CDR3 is TGCGCCAGCAGCTTGGGGTCCACAGGGGCCACCTACGAGCAGTACTTC. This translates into CASSLGSTGATYEQYF.

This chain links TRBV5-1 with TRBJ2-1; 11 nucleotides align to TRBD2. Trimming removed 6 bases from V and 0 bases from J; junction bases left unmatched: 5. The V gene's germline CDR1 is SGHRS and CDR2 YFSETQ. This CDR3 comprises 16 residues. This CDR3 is CASTLTSGSSYNEQFF. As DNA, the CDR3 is TGCGCCAGCACCCTAACTAGCGGGAGCTCCTACAATGAGCAGTTCTTC.